Shown below are 21 T cell receptor beta chains from a single sample sequenced in a study of blood T cell repertoires in COVID-19. Clones were sequenced by immunoSEQ multiplex PCR, and TCRdb holds only the in-frame ones, with some missing. The sample lists 170,000 or so clones; approximately 83% were seen once. The sample consisted of peripheral blood. The receptors originated from a human donor in a cohort sampled during active COVID-19.

The chain couples TRBV7-9 to TRBJ2-7; 7 bases map to TRBD2. Germline V gene data show CDR1 as SEHNR and CDR2 as FQNEAQ (reference sequence). The CDR3 is made up of 12 amino acids. Unmatched junction bases numbered 3, after V lost 6 bases and J lost 4 bases. CDR3 loop: CASRLAEYEQYF. CDR3 DNA: TGTGCCAGCAGGCTAGCGGAGTACGAGCAGTACTTC.

This chain connects TRBV9 to TRBJ1-1; the D is unclear. In germline, CDR1 is SGDLS, CDR2 YYNGEE. The CDR3 is 13 amino acids. V was shortened by 1 base and J by 5 bases, with 9 bases between the two germline ends. The DNA of the CDR3 is TGTGCCAGCAGCGTACAGAGGGAGACTGAAGCTTTCTTT. This gives the protein CASSVQRETEAFF.

This clone has just a few counts. This chain uses TRBV15 with TRBJ2-5, with a weak D call TRBD1 (6 bases). This CDR3 is built from 14 residues. V dropped 4 bases and J dropped 10 bases, with 19 bases sitting between them. Germline V gene sequence: CDR1 LNHNV, CDR2 YYDKDF (reference sequence). CDR3 protein: CATSNRDTRRVQYF. Written as DNA, the CDR3 is TGTGCCACCAGCAACCGGGACACCCGACGAGTCCAGTACTTC.

This clone was detected once. The J gene is TRBJ2-7, the V gene TRBV7-9; 9 bases agree with TRBD2. From germline, CDR1 is SEHNR and CDR2 FQNEAQ (reference sequence). V shed 5 bases and J 0 bases; nucleotides not matched to a gene: 8. The length of the CDR3 is 16 residues. CDR3 coding DNA: TGTGCCAGCAGCCCAAAGGGACTAGCCCTCTCCTACGAGCAGTACTTC. It translates to CASSPKGLALSYEQYF. Full variable domain (rest looked up from reference TRBV7-9 and TRBJ2-7): DTGVSQNPRHKITKRGQNVTFRCDPISEHNRLYWYRQTLGQGPEFLTYFQNEAQLEKSRLLSDRFSAERPKGSFSTLEIQRTEQGDSAMYLCASSPKGLALSYEQYFGPGTRLTVT.

This clone was seen more than once but under ten times. The chain uses TRBV6-6 and TRBJ1-5; 8 bases line up with TRBD1. In germline, CDR1 is MNHNY, CDR2 SVGAGI (reference sequence). CDR3 length equals 16 residues. V was clipped by 5 bases and J by 2 bases; unmatched bases: 8. Here the CDR3 DNA reads TGTGCCAGCAGTCCAAGGCAGGGGGCGGGCAATCAGCCCCAGCATTTT. This codes for CASSPRQGAGNQPQHF.

A remark on this clone: This likely comes from a read error, as the CDR3 has no conserved phenylalanine or tryptophan at its end. The DNA is left out, because the CDR3 cannot be placed on it with certainty; the CDR3 is given as TCRdb lists it. The chain couples TRBV6-1 to TRBJ1-6; the table's D gene call, TRBD1, was not cross checked with the DNA. The V gene's germline CDR1 is MNHNS and CDR2 SASEGT. The CDR3 comprises 13 residues, both ends counted. The CDR3 region is CASSDRDRGYLVC.

V usage is TRBV21-1 and J usage is TRBJ2-7; the tabulated D call, TRBD2, remains unverified against the DNA. TRBV21-1 is tagged as a pseudogene. The CDR3 runs 17 residues. CDR3 amino acids: CASTSRTSGLLTYEQYF. The DNA for the CDR3 is TGTGCCAGCACCTCACGGACTAGCGGCTTATTAACCTACGAGCAGTACTTC.

The chain has TRBV7-2 and TRBJ2-7, with D hard to call. V was shortened by 1 base and J by 2 bases, with 6 bases between the two germline ends. Germline V gives CDR1 SGHTA, CDR2 FQGNSA. The CDR3 contains 13 residues. The CDR3 sequence: CASSLGVAYEQYF. The CDR3 DNA reads as TGTGCCAGCAGCTTAGGAGTAGCCTACGAGCAGTACTTC. The whole variable domain, remainder taken from reference TRBV7-2 and TRBJ2-7, is GAGVSQSPSNKVTEKGKDVELRCDPISGHTALYWYRQSLGQGLEFLIYFQGNSAPDKSGLPSDRFSAERTGGSVSTLTIQRTQQEDSAVYLCASSLGVAYEQYFGPGTRLTVT.

This clone has just a few counts. This chain uses TRBV12-3 or TRBV12-4 with TRBJ1-4; weak D call: TRBD1 (6 bases). This CDR3 is built from 13 residues. The germline V and J ends were trimmed by 3 bases and 7 bases, with 9 bases remaining between them. CDR3 amino acids: CASSLGGGEKLFF. The DNA for the CDR3 is TGTGCCAGCAGTTTGGGAGGGGGTGAAAAACTGTTTTTT.

The chain uses TRBV7-9 and TRBJ2-1; TRBD2 matches at 11 bases. This CDR3 is 12 amino acids long. CDR1 and CDR2 from the germline V gene are SEHNR and FQNEAQ (reference sequence). The V segment lost 5 bases and the J segment 13 bases; nucleotides outside the gene matches: 4. In DNA form, the CDR3 reads TGTGCCAGCAGCCAACTAGCGGGAGTTCAGTTCTTC. It encodes CASSQLAGVQFF.

The chain joins TRBV19 to TRBJ1-3; D gene ambiguous. This CDR3 has 12 amino acids. V lost 3 bases and J lost 3, with 3 bases in between. Germline loops: CDR1 LNHDA, CDR2 SQIVND (reference sequence). The DNA of the CDR3 is TGTGCCAGTAGTATCGGTGGAAACACCATATATTTT. Encoded protein: CASSIGGNTIYF.

This clone was detected only a few times. This chain joins TRBV6-2 or TRBV6-3 and TRBJ2-7; the D gene is possibly TRBD2 (6 bases). This CDR3 spans 13 amino acids. Germline V CDR1 and CDR2: MNHEY, SVGEGT. V was trimmed by 2 bases and J by 8 bases, leaving 13 bases between them. CDR3 region: CASSYGGTPKQYF. The DNA of the CDR3 is TGTGCCAGCAGTTACGGTGGGACTCCGAAGCAGTACTTC.

V is TRBV3-1 (or the pseudogene TRBV3-2) and J is TRBJ1-3; D not certain. V was clipped by 1 base and J by 0 bases, with 4 bases between them. In germline, CDR1 is LGHDT, CDR2 YNNKEL (reference sequence). The CDR3 length is 14 residues. The CDR3 bases are TGTGCCAGCAGCCAAGGCAGCTCTGGAAACACCATATATTTT. Residues: CASSQGSSGNTIYF.

J is TRBJ1-2 and V is TRBV5-5, with D unclear. The CDR3 totals 15 residues. Trimming shortened V by 0 bases and J by 10 bases, and 19 bases separated the two germline ends. In germline, CDR1 is SGHKS, CDR2 YYEKEE (reference sequence). CDR3 coding DNA: TGTGCCAGCAGCTTGGGGGCAGGCCTACGTTACGTCTACACCTTC. Amino acid sequence: CASSLGAGLRYVYTF. The full variable domain, rest sourced from reference TRBV5-5 and TRBJ1-2, is DAGVTQSPTHLIKTRGQQVTLRCSPISGHKSVSWYQQVLGQGPQFIFQYYEKEERGRGNFPDRFSARQFPNYSSELNVNALLLGDSALYLCASSLGAGLRYVYTFGSGTRLTVV.

This clone was observed a few times. The V gene is TRBV6-5, the J gene TRBJ1-1; no firm D call. V was clipped by 6 bases and J by 1 base, with 9 bases between them. The CDR3 length is 13 residues. Germline CDR1 MNHEY, CDR2 SVGAGI. CDR3 residues: CASSRQQNTEAFF. The CDR3 DNA is TGTGCCAGCAGCCGTCAACAGAACACTGAAGCTTTCTTT.

This sequence joins TRBV6-6 and TRBJ1-1; possible D gene TRBD1, 5 bases. The CDR3 totals 16 residues. The V and J ends lost 2 bases and 0 bases respectively, with 13 bases between them. The germline CDR1 and CDR2 sequences are MNHNY and SVGAGI (reference sequence). The CDR3 bases are TGTGCCAGCAGTTACGGGCACAGGTACATGAACACTGAAGCTTTCTTT. It translates to CASSYGHRYMNTEAFF.

The chain joins TRBV5-4 to TRBJ1-2, with 11 bases that match TRBD1. Trimming at V came to 4 bases and at J to 4 bases, leaving 6 bases not matched to a gene. Germline V gene data show CDR1 as SGHNT and CDR2 as YYREEE (reference sequence). This CDR3 region has 15 residues. CDR3 region: CASSPGQGAGYGYTF. CDR3 coding DNA: TGTGCCAGCAGCCCCGGACAGGGGGCAGGCTATGGCTACACCTTC.

The chain uses TRBV7-2 and TRBJ2-7, with 10 bases fitting TRBD2. J gave up 2 bases and V 1 base, and 2 bases lay outside the gene matches. The CDR3 is made up of 15 amino acids. The V gene's germline CDR1 is SGHTA and CDR2 FQGNSA. Here the CDR3 DNA reads TGTGCCAGCAGCTTAGGGACTAGCGGTACCTACGAGCAGTACTTC. As protein: CASSLGTSGTYEQYF.

This chain's CDR3 is CASSQDFVASYEQYF. DNA for the CDR3: TGTGCCAGCAGCCAAGATTTTGTAGCATCCTACGAGCAGTACTTC. The chain joins TRBV3-1 (or the pseudogene TRBV3-2) to TRBJ2-7; D call uncertain. Trimming pared 0 bases from V and 1 base from J, leaving 10 bases between. Germline V lookup: CDR1 LGHDT, CDR2 YNNKEL (reference sequence). CDR3 length: 15 residues.

This clone came up once. The same CDR3 can be traced to other DNA sequences in this sample. The chain combines TRBV7-9 with TRBJ2-6, with no clear D. The CDR3 consists of 15 residues. V lost 5 bases, J lost 1 base, and 9 bases lay in between. CDR1 and CDR2 from the germline V gene are SEHNR and FQNEAQ (reference sequence). DNA for the CDR3: TGTGCCAGCAGCCAAGACTCTTCTGGGGCCAACGTCCTGACTTTC. Translated, it gives CASSQDSSGANVLTF.

The chain has TRBV19 and TRBJ2-6, with D unclear. CDR1 and CDR2 from the germline V gene are LNHDA and SQIVND (reference sequence). This CDR3 has 17 amino acids. The germline V and J ends were trimmed by 5 bases and 0 bases, with 14 bases remaining between them. The CDR3 nucleotides read TGTGCCAGTAGTGGTGTGACACAGTTCTCTGGGGCCAACGTCCTGACTTTC. Its translation: CASSGVTQFSGANVLTF.